This TCR beta chain was found in a study of blood T cell repertoires in COVID-19. At the level of the study: Some COVID-19 samples were acute and others convalescent; all came from the United States, Italy and Spain.

As originally analysed: How many nucleated cells were present was estimated from reference gene primer amplification. Only in-frame clones appear in the TCRdb table, and some are missing; sequencing was by immunoSEQ multiplex PCR. From that table come the V and J calls and clone size; the DNA was used to work out D and trimming. This sample yields 150,000 or so clones, of which over 75% are seen a single time; 10% to 15% belongs to the top ten. Seattle's cohort entered during active infection and was followed longitudinally. Trimming took 6 bases from V and 4 from J; bases not matched to a gene: 6. The length of the CDR3 is 14 residues. From germline, CDR1 is MNHEY and CDR2 SMNVEV (reference sequence).

This chain uses TRBV27 with TRBJ2-7; 10 bases are shared with TRBD1. The specimen sequenced was peripheral blood. The sequence was collected from a man between 18 and 35 years old with COVID-19, enrolled during active disease. As DNA, the CDR3 is TGTGCCAGCAGGACAGGGGGCGTGGGATACGAGCAGTACTTC. Translated: CASRTGGVGYEQYF.